Listed here is a single T cell receptor beta chain. This sample was taken from a study of T cell changes during pregnancy in multiple sclerosis. Libraries were prepared by immunoSEQ multiplex PCR; TCRdb keeps only in-frame clonotypes and omits some of them. In the table there are about 51,000 clones, 85% to 95% of which are singletons. Source: peripheral blood, taken in the second trimester of pregnancy. The sequence was obtained from a female donor with multiple sclerosis, enrolled in a pregnancy study.

The CDR3 here is CASSITGGYEQYF. CDR3 coding DNA: TGTGCCAGTAGTATAACAGGGGGCTACGAGCAGTACTTC. The chain carries TRBV19 and TRBJ2-7; TRBD1 aligns across 8 bases. V was pared by 2 bases and J by 3 bases, with 0 bases of the junction left unmatched. This CDR3 has 13 residues. CDR1 LNHDA and CDR2 SQIVND come from the germline V gene (reference sequence).